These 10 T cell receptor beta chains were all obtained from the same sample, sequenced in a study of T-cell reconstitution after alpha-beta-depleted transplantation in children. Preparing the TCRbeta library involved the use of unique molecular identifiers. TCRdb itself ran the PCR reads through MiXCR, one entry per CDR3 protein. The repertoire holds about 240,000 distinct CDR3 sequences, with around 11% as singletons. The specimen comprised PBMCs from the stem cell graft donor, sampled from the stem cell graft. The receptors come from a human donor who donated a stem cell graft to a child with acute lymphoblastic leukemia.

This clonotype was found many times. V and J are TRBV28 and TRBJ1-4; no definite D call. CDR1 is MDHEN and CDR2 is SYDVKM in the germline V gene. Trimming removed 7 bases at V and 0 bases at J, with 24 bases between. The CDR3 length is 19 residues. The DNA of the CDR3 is TGTGCCAGCACCCTAGTGAGGCTCCGTCTAAGGCCAACTAATGAAAAACTGTTTTTT. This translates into CASTLVRLRLRPTNEKLFF. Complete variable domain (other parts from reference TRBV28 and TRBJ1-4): DVKVTQSSRYLVKRTGEKVFLECVQDMDHENMFWYRQDPGLGLRLIYFSYDVKMKEKGDIPEGYSVSREKKERFSLILESASTNQTSMYLCASTLVRLRLRPTNEKLFFGSGTQLSVL.

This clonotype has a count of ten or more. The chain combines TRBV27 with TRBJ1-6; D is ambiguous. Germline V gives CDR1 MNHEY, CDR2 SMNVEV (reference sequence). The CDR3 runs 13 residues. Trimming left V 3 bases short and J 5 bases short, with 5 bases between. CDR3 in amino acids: CASSFQNNSPLHF. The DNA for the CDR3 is TGTGCCAGCAGTTTTCAGAATAATTCACCCCTCCACTTT.

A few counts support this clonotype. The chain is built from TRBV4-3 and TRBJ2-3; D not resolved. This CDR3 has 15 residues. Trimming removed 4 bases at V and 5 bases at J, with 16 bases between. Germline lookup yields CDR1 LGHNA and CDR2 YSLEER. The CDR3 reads CASSRTPSEGDTQYF. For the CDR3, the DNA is TGCGCCAGCAGCCGCACCCCTTCAGAAGGAGATACGCAGTATTTT.

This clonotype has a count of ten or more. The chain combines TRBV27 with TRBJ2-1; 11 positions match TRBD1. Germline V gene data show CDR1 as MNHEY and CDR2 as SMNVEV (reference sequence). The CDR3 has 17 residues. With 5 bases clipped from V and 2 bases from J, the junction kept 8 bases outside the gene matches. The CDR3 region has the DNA TGTGCCAGCAGTAAGAACTCGGGACAGGGGGCCTACAATGAGCAGTTCTTC. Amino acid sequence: CASSKNSGQGAYNEQFF.

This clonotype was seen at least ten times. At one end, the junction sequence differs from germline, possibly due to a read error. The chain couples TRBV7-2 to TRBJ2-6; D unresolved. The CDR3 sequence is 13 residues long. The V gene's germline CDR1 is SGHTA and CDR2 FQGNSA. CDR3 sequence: CASNLPGANVLTF. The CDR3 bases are TGTGCCAGCAACTTACCTGGGGCCAACGTCCTGACTTTC.

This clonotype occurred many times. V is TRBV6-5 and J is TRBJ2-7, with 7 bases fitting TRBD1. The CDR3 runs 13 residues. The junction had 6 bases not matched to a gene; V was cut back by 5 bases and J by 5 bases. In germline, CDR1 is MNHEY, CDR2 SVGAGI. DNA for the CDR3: TGTGCCAGCAGTCACAGGGGCGTCAACGAGCAGTACTTC. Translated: CASSHRGVNEQYF.

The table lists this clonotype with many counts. This CDR3 is CSARTFSSGNTIYF. The CDR3 nucleotides are TGCAGTGCACGGACTTTCAGCTCTGGAAACACCATATATTTT. The V and J genes are TRBV20-1 and TRBJ1-3; D uncertain. The CDR3 is made up of 14 amino acids. Germline CDR1 DFQATT, CDR2 SNEGSKA (reference sequence). The V end was cut by 6 bases, the J end by 0 bases, with 12 bases between.

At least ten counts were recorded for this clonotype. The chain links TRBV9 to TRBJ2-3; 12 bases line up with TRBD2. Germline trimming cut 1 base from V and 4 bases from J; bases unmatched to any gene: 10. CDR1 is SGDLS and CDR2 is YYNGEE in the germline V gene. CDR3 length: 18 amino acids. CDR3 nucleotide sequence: TGTGCCAGCAGCGTACCGACTAGCGGGGGCGGCCCCCCAGATACGCAGTATTTT. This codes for CASSVPTSGGGPPDTQYF.

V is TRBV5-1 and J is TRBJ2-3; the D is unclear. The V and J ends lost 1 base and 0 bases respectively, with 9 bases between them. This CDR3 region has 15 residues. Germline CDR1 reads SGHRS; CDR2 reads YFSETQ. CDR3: CASSLQQTSTDTQYF. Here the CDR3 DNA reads TGCGCCAGCAGCTTGCAACAAACGAGCACAGATACGCAGTATTTT.

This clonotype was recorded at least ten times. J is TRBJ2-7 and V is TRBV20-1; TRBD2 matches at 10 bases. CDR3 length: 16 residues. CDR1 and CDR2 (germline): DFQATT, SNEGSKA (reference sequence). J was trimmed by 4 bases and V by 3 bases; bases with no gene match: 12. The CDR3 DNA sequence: TGCAGTGCTAGCCCGCCTAGCGGGAGTATCAGTTACGAGCAGTACTTC. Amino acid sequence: CSASPPSGSISYEQYF.